The source of this TCR beta chain is a study of blood T cell repertoires in COVID-19. V lost 7 bases, J lost 0 bases, and 13 bases lay in between. The CDR3 runs 15 residues. The V gene's germline CDR1 is LNHDA and CDR2 SQIVND (reference sequence). Libraries were prepared by immunoSEQ multiplex PCR; TCRdb keeps only in-frame clonotypes and omits some of them. The sample lists some 160,000 clones, 80% to 90% occurring once. V is TRBV19 and J is TRBJ1-3; D gene ambiguous. The sample was peripheral blood. The TCR was taken from a man aged 55 to 70 with acute or convalescent COVID-19. The CDR3 DNA follows: TGTGCCAGTACCCCACCCGGGGTCTCTGGAAACACCATATATTTT. Its protein product is CASTPPGVSGNTIYF.